What follows are 15 T cell receptor beta chains derived from one specimen sequenced in a study of blood T cell repertoires in COVID-19. TCRdb keeps only in-frame clones here, not all; method: immunoSEQ multiplex PCR. Here the sample spans 150,000 to 200,000 clones, roughly 76% being singletons. What was sequenced was peripheral blood. The receptors come from a woman between 45 and 65 years old with active or convalescent COVID-19.

CDR3 coding DNA: TGCGCCAGCAAACGGGGGGATAATGAAAAACTGTTTTTT. It specifies CASKRGDNEKLFF. The chain has TRBV5-1 and TRBJ1-4, with a possible D match to TRBD1 (5 bases). The germline V gene encodes CDR1 SGHRS and CDR2 YFSETQ. The length of the CDR3 is 13 residues. V was pared by 6 bases and J by 4 bases, with 10 bases between. Together with reference TRBV5-1 and TRBJ1-4, the CDR3 gives the full variable domain: KAGVTQTPRYLIKTRGQQVTLSCSPISGHRSVSWYQQTPGQGLQFLFEYFSETQRNKGNFPGRFSGRQFSNSRSEMNVSTLELGDSALYLCASKRGDNEKLFFGSGTQLSVL.

This rearrangement joins TRBV27 to TRBJ2-7; a possible D gene is TRBD2 (5 bases). Trimming removed 1 base at V and 4 bases at J, with 14 bases between. This CDR3 spans 15 amino acids. Germline V gene sequence: CDR1 MNHEY, CDR2 SMNVEV (reference sequence). The chain's CDR3 is CASSLLSGQRYEQYF. The CDR3 bases are TGTGCCAGCAGTTTATTATCTGGCCAGCGGTACGAGCAGTACTTC.

The rearrangement joins TRBV12-3 or TRBV12-4 to TRBJ2-1, with 9 bases matching TRBD1. The V gene end was trimmed by 5 bases and the J gene end by 10 bases; junction bases not matched to a gene: 3. The CDR3 loop spans 12 amino acids. The DNA of the CDR3 is TGTGCCAGCAGTCCGGGACAGGGAGAGCAGTTCTTC. Translated, it gives CASSPGQGEQFF.

The gene calls are TRBV30 and TRBJ2-7, with D possibly TRBD2 on 6 matching bases. The CDR3 is 17 amino acids. Germline values: CDR1 GTSNPN, CDR2 SVGIG (reference sequence). V dropped 0 bases and J dropped 7 bases, with 25 bases sitting between them. Written as DNA, the CDR3 is TGTGCCTGGAGTGTACCCTGGGACTCCGGTTACAGCTGGGAGCAGTACTTC. Translating it yields CAWSVPWDSGYSWEQYF. The variable domain in full, with the rest retrieved from reference TRBV30 and TRBJ2-7, is SQTIHQWPATLVQPVGSPLSLECTVEGTSNPNLYWYRQAAGRGLQLLFYSVGIGQISSEVPQNLSASRPQDRQFILSSKKLLLSDSGFYLCAWSVPWDSGYSWEQYFGPGTRLTVT.

The chain joins TRBV6-6 to TRBJ1-4; 7 nucleotides align to TRBD1. There are 15 residues in the CDR3. Germline-derived CDR1 and CDR2 are MNHNY and SVGAGI (reference sequence). Unmatched junction bases numbered 3, after V lost 5 bases and J lost 0 bases. CDR3 sequence: CASSGQAATNEKLFF. The CDR3 DNA is TGTGCCAGCAGTGGACAGGCCGCAACTAATGAAAAACTGTTTTTT.

The chain employs TRBV3-1 (or the pseudogene TRBV3-2) and TRBJ1-2; D is ambiguous. CDR3 size: 13 residues. The germline V gene encodes CDR1 LGHDT and CDR2 YNNKEL (reference sequence). With 4 bases removed from V and 2 bases from J, the gap between germline ends came to 8 bases. Written as DNA, the CDR3 is TGTGCCAGCAGCCCATCGGGAAACTATGGCTACACCTTC. This sequence encodes CASSPSGNYGYTF.

The chain uses TRBV6-5 and TRBJ2-7; 12 bases align to TRBD2. The junction had 5 bases not matched to a gene; V was cut back by 0 bases and J by 5 bases. The CDR3 spans 16 residues. Germline lookup yields CDR1 MNHEY and CDR2 SVGAGI. This chain's CDR3 is CASSYSTSGSLHEQYF. The CDR3 DNA is TGTGCCAGCAGTTACTCGACTAGCGGGAGCTTACACGAGCAGTACTTC.

V is TRBV15 and J is TRBJ1-1; 8 nucleotides align to TRBD1. The germline gives CDR1 LNHNV, CDR2 YYDKDF (reference sequence). There are 13 residues in the CDR3. After removal of 6 bases from V and 4 bases from J, the junction contained 4 bases not matched to a gene. DNA of the CDR3: TGTGCCACCAGTAGACAGGGGCGCACTGAAGCTTTCTTT. As protein: CATSRQGRTEAFF.

V and J are TRBV6-5 and TRBJ1-1; TRBD1 agrees at 9 bases. CDR1 is MNHEY, CDR2 SVGAGI, per germline. The trim removed 7 bases at V and 1 base at J, leaving 4 bases unmatched. CDR3 size: 14 residues. CDR3: CASTGTGSNTEAFF. The CDR3 DNA sequence: TGTGCCAGCACCGGGACAGGGTCGAACACTGAAGCTTTCTTT.

This chain joins TRBV11-2 and TRBJ2-2; possible D gene TRBD1, 5 bases. V gave up 5 bases and J gave up 1 base, with 8 bases separating them. From germline, CDR1 is SGHAT and CDR2 FQNNGV. CDR3 length equals 14 residues. The CDR3 sequence is CASSHTGNTGELFF. The CDR3 region has the DNA TGTGCCAGCAGCCATACAGGGAACACCGGGGAGCTGTTTTTT. The full variable domain, rest sourced from reference TRBV11-2 and TRBJ2-2, is EAGVAQSPRYKIIEKRQSVAFWCNPISGHATLYWYQQILGQGPKLLIQFQNNGVVDDSQLPKDRFSAERLKGVDSTLKIQPAKLEDSAVYLCASSHTGNTGELFFGEGSRLTVL.

This clone came up a few times. J is TRBJ2-1 and V is TRBV4-2; D might be TRBD2 (6 bases). This CDR3 is 17 amino acids long. Germline lookup yields CDR1 LGHNA and CDR2 YNFKEQ. V was cut by 1 base and J by 9 bases, with 22 bases left in between. CDR3 protein: CASSQALSGAGNPEQFF. The CDR3 region has the DNA TGTGCCAGCAGCCAAGCCCTAAGCGGAGCGGGCAATCCTGAGCAGTTCTTC.

This rearrangement joins TRBV7-2 to TRBJ1-5; 7 bases line up with TRBD1. The ends lost 4 bases at V and 2 bases at J; junction bases unmatched: 5. CDR1 is SGHTA, CDR2 FQGNSA, per germline. There are 15 residues in the CDR3. In DNA form, the CDR3 reads TGTGCCAGCAGCTACGGACAGGCCCGCAATCAGCCCCAGCATTTT. Protein: CASSYGQARNQPQHF. The full variable domain, completed using reference TRBV7-2 and TRBJ1-5, is GAGVSQSPSNKVTEKGKDVELRCDPISGHTALYWYRQSLGQGLEFLIYFQGNSAPDKSGLPSDRFSAERTGGSVSTLTIQRTQQEDSAVYLCASSYGQARNQPQHFGDGTRLSIL.

This sequence joins TRBV9 and TRBJ2-3; D possibly corresponds to TRBD2 (6 bases). V lost 4 bases, J lost 1 base, and 16 bases lay in between. Germline V gene lookup returns CDR1 SGDLS and CDR2 YYNGEE. The CDR3 is made up of 16 amino acids. In DNA, the CDR3 is TGTGCCAGCAGCTTCCAAGCGGGCCACGGCACAGATACGCAGTATTTT. Translation: CASSFQAGHGTDTQYF.

This clone was detected once. The rearrangement uses TRBV19 and TRBJ1-1; 7 bases align to TRBD1. This CDR3 is built from 15 residues. The germline CDR1 and CDR2 sequences are LNHDA and SQIVND (reference sequence). J lost 4 bases, V lost 5 bases, and 10 bases had no gene match. CDR3 coding DNA: TGTGCCAGTAGTCCCCGACAGGGAAGAGGCACTGAAGCTTTCTTT. Protein product: CASSPRQGRGTEAFF.

This chain joins TRBV7-2 and TRBJ2-2; 10 bases match TRBD2. Germline trimming cut 2 bases from V and 7 bases from J; bases unmatched to any gene: 4. Germline V gene sequence: CDR1 SGHTA, CDR2 FQGNSA. The CDR3 has 15 amino acids. The CDR3, as DNA: TGTGCCAGCAGCTTACGGACTAGCGGAGTCGGGGAGCTGTTTTTT. It translates to CASSLRTSGVGELFF.